Below are 8 T cell receptor beta chains sequenced from a single sample in a study of CD8+CD57+ T cells in acquired aplastic anemia. Patients selected for sequencing had displayed CD8+CD57+ cell expansion by flow cytometry. Genomic DNA was employed as the template in profiling TCR beta VDJ and CDR3. Each CDR3 protein is one row after TCRdb ran MiXCR on the reads. The sample contains about 160,000 distinct CDR3 sequences, roughly half of which appear only once. The specimen was sorted CD4+, CD8+, or CD8+CD57+ T cells (not recorded which) from PBMCs. All receptors derive from a human donor with aplastic anemia.

This clonotype has ten or more counts. The chain uses TRBV12-3 or TRBV12-4 and TRBJ1-2; no reliable D call. The CDR3 is 14 amino acids. Deletions cut 6 bases from V and 6 bases from J, with 17 bases between. The CDR3 region is CASSHPNNGDGYTF. The CDR3, as DNA: TGTGCCAGCAGCCACCCCAACAACGGGGATGGCTACACCTTC.

The sample holds one count of this clonotype. Germline is not matched at one junction end, which may reflect a read error. This sequence joins TRBV5-6 and TRBJ1-1, with D maybe TRBD1 (5 bases). The CDR3 contains 18 residues. Germline V CDR1 and CDR2: SGHDT, YYEEEE. The DNA of the CDR3 is TGTGACAGCAGCCAACGCTGGGGAACAGGTATCATGAACACTGAAGCTTTCTTT. Protein product: CDSSQRWGTGIMNTEAFF.

This clonotype was found many times. The chain links TRBV4-1 to TRBJ1-2; D call uncertain. Germline assignment: CDR1 MGHRA and CDR2 YSYEKL. V was trimmed by 0 bases and J by 3 bases, leaving 14 bases between them. The CDR3 consists of 16 residues. Here the CDR3 DNA reads TGCGCCAGCAGCCAAGAGGCTCTCCCCCGGGACTATGGCTACACCTTC. Protein sequence: CASSQEALPRDYGYTF.

This clonotype turned up a few times. Possible read error: a much larger clone is one base away. V usage is TRBV2 and J usage is TRBJ1-2; 7 bases are a match to TRBD1. The CDR3 consists of 15 residues. Germline V gene lookup returns CDR1 SNHLY and CDR2 FYNNEI. The J segment lost 4 bases and the V segment lost 6 bases, leaving 11 bases of the junction unmatched. The CDR3 region is CASSVEPGGIYGYTF. The CDR3 region has the DNA TGTGCCAGCAGCGTAGAGCCAGGGGGGATCTATGGCTACACCTTC.

The sample holds many counts of this clonotype. The DNA of the CDR3 is TGTGCCAGCAGCCAAGGACAGTATGATGAAAAACTGTTTTTT. Translating gives CASSQGQYDEKLFF. The V call is TRBV7-9, the J call TRBJ1-4, with a weak D call TRBD1 (6 bases). Per germline, CDR1 SEHNR and CDR2 FQNEAQ (reference sequence). The CDR3 has 14 residues. V was cut by 5 bases and J by 6 bases, with 13 bases left in between.

The rearrangement uses TRBV11-1 and TRBJ2-3; 7 bases agree with TRBD2. CDR1 is SGHAT, CDR2 FQDESV, per germline (reference sequence). The CDR3 runs to 19 residues. Trimming took 0 bases from V and 1 from J; bases not matched to a gene: 13. The CDR3 bases are TGTGCCAGCAGCTTAGCGGCGCGGGAGTTTAAGTCGCGCACAGATACGCAGTATTTT. Translating it yields CASSLAAREFKSRTDTQYF.

This clonotype is a singleton in its sample. The genes are TRBV29-1 and TRBJ2-1; TRBD1 matches at 9 bases. V trimming: 6 bases; J trimming: 5 bases; junction bases outside the gene matches: 8. This CDR3 region has 14 residues. Germline CDR1 and CDR2: SQVTM and ANQGSEA. CDR3 loop: CSVAGTGRDNEQFF. The CDR3 nucleotides are TGCAGCGTCGCCGGGACAGGGCGTGACAATGAGCAGTTCTTC.

This clonotype was observed many times. The chain employs TRBV5-1 and TRBJ1-1; 8 bases are shared with TRBD1. The length of the CDR3 is 14 residues. CDR1 is SGHRS and CDR2 is YFSETQ in the germline V gene. The V segment lost 6 bases and the J segment 4 bases; nucleotides outside the gene matches: 8. CDR3 DNA sequence: TGCGCCAGCAATCTCCAGGGGGCCGGCACTGAAGCTTTCTTT. This gives the protein CASNLQGAGTEAFF.